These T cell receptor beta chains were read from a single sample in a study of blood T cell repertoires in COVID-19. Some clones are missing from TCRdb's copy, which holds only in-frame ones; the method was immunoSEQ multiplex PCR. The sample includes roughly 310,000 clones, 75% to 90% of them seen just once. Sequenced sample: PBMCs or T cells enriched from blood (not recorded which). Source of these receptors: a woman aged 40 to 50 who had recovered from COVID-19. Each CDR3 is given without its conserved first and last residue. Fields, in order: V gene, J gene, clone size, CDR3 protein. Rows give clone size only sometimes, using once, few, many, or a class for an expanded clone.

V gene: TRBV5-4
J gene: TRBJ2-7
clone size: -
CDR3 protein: ASSAEPLAAEQY

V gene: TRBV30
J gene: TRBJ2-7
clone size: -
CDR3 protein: AWRADRENS

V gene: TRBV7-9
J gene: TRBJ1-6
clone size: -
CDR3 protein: ASSPAVNSPLH

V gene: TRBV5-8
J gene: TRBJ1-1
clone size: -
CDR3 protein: ASTPLRGEAF

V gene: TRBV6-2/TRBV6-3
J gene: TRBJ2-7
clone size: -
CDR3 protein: ASSYLRLAGSYEQY

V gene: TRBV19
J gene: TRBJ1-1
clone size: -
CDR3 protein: ATREQVNTEAF

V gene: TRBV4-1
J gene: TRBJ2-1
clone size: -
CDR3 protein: ASSQEQGRAYNEQF

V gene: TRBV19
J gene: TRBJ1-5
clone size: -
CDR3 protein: ASSMPPTGGWNQPQH

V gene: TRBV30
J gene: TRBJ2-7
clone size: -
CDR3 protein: AGGTSVRYEQY

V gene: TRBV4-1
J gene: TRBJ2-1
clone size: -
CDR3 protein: ASSQIDTYNEQF

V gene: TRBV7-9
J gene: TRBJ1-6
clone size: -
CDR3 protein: ASSSLNTGFNSPLH

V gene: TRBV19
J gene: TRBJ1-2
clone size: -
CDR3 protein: ASSIDTDRSYGYT

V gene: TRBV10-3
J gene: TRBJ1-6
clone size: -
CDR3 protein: AIRPGQATNSPLH

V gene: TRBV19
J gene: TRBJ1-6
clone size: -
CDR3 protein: ATQKSGGYNSPLH

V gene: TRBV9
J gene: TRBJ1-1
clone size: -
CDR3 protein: ASSVKTGTGGTEAF

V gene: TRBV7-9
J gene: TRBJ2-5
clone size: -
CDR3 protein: ASSLRQQETQY

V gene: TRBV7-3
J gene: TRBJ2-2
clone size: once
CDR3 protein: ASSSPSGGANTGELF

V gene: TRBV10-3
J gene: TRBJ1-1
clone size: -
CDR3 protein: AISEREGSEAF

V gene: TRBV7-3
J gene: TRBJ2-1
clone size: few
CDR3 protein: ASSSLTSGPYNEQF

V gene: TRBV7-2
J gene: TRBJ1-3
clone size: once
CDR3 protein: ASSDVQGDSGNTIY

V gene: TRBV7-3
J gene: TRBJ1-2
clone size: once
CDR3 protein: ASSSTPKTGVGGYT

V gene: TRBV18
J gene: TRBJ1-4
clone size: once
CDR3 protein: ASSARDRGEKLF

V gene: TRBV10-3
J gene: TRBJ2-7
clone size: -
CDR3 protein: AISRDRGDYEQY

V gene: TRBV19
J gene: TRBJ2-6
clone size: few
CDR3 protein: ASRSTGFSSGANVLT

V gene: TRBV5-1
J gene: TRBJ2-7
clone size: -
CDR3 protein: ASLLYSGSGRQY

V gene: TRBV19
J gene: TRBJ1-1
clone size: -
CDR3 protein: ASRGRKAF

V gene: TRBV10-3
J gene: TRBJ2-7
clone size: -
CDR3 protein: AISDPGTGAGEQY

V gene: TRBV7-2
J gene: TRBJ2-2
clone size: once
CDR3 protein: ASRPPSGRNTGELF

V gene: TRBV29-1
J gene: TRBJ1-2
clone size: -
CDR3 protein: SVEAGGRGYT

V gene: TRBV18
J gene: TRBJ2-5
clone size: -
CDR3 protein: ASSRFQGEETQY

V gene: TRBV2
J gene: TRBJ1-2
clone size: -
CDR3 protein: ASSSDRGRPNT

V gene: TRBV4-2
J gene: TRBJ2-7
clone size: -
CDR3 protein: ASSRGDSSYEQY

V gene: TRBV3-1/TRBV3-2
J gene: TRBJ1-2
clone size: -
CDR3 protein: ASSQLNSYGYT

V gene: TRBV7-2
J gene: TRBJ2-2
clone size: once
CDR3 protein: ASMVRASDTGELF

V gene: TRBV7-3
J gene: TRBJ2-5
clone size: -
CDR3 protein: ASSSGSQETQY

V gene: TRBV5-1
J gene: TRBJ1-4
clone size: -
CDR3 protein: ASSTRVGEKLF